This passage covers 30 T cell receptor beta chains from one sample sequenced in a study of blood T cell repertoires in COVID-19. TCRdb keeps only in-frame clones here, not all; method: immunoSEQ multiplex PCR. The sample holds under 200,000 clones, about 87% seen once. Sequencing was performed on peripheral blood. The receptors stem from a man aged 60 to 75 with acute or convalescent COVID-19.

This clone has just one count. The chain combines TRBV7-3 with TRBJ2-5, with TRBD2 matching over 8 bases. Germline-derived CDR1 and CDR2 are SGHTA and FQGTGA. The CDR3 length is 15 residues. V dropped 3 bases and J dropped 5; count of bases not matched to a gene: 8. The CDR3, as DNA: TGTGCCAGCAGCTTCCTTAGCGGGAAGGGGGAGACCCAGTACTTC. Its protein product is CASSFLSGKGETQYF.

The V gene is TRBV5-6, the J gene TRBJ2-6; D uncertain. Germline values: CDR1 SGHDT, CDR2 YYEEEE. Trimming shortened V by 4 bases and J by 0 bases, and 11 bases separated the two germline ends. The CDR3 runs 16 residues. The CDR3 loop is CASSTYTFSGANVLTF. Here the CDR3 DNA reads TGTGCCAGCAGCACCTATACCTTCTCTGGGGCCAACGTCCTGACTTTC.

This clone was recorded only once. This chain links TRBV27 with TRBJ1-5, with 7 bases identical to TRBD1. Germline V gene sequence: CDR1 MNHEY, CDR2 SMNVEV (reference sequence). The CDR3 sequence is 12 residues long. The trim removed 4 bases at V and 6 bases at J, leaving 0 bases unmatched. The CDR3 spells CASSSGGQPQHF. The CDR3 nucleotides are TGTGCCAGCAGTTCAGGGGGTCAGCCCCAGCATTTT.

The J gene is TRBJ1-1, the V gene TRBV12-3 or TRBV12-4; D is uncertain. This CDR3 is 13 amino acids long. The germline V and J ends were trimmed by 3 bases and 1 base, with 6 bases remaining between them. The CDR3 DNA follows: TGTGCCAGCAGTTTCGGCGGGAACACTGAAGCTTTCTTT. Translated, it gives CASSFGGNTEAFF.

V usage is TRBV28 and J usage is TRBJ1-1; TRBD1 might be the D (6 bases). The CDR3 has 12 amino acids. Germline V gives CDR1 MDHEN, CDR2 SYDVKM. V was clipped by 3 bases and J by 8 bases, with 10 bases between them. The CDR3 region is CASSFRGAEAFF. As DNA, the CDR3 is TGTGCCAGCAGTTTCCGGGGGGCGGAAGCTTTCTTT.

This clone was seen a handful of times. At one end, the junction sequence differs from germline, possibly due to a read error. The rearrangement uses TRBV2 and TRBJ1-3; D possibly corresponds to TRBD1 (5 bases). Germline CDR1 reads SNHLY; CDR2 reads FYNNEI. The CDR3 is 15 amino acids. This CDR3 reads CTSSEHETVGNTIYF. The CDR3 DNA is TGTACCAGCAGTGAACATGAGACAGTGGGAAACACCATATATTTT.

This sequence joins TRBV4-1 and TRBJ1-1, with D unclear. Germline lookup yields CDR1 MGHRA and CDR2 YSYEKL. V gave up 0 bases and J gave up 11 bases, with 13 bases separating them. The CDR3 contains 13 residues. As DNA, the CDR3 is TGCGCCAGCAGCCAAGATCGGTCTCCTACTGCTTTCTTT. Amino acid sequence: CASSQDRSPTAFF.

This chain connects TRBV3-1 (or the pseudogene TRBV3-2) to TRBJ2-1; tentative D call: TRBD2 (6 bases). Germline lookup yields CDR1 LGHDT and CDR2 YNNKEL (reference sequence). V dropped 4 bases and J dropped 9 bases, with 10 bases sitting between them. CDR3 length: 12 residues. The CDR3 sequence is CASSPGLGEQFF. In DNA, the CDR3 is TGTGCCAGCAGCCCGGGACTGGGTGAGCAGTTCTTC.

This chain links TRBV24-1 with TRBJ1-3; D is unclear. With 7 bases removed from V and 0 bases from J, the gap between germline ends came to 9 bases. Germline-derived CDR1 and CDR2 are KGHDR and SFDVKD. CDR3 size: 14 residues. The CDR3 protein is CATSSGASGNTIYF. The DNA of the CDR3 is TGTGCCACCAGCTCGGGAGCCTCTGGAAACACCATATATTTT.

The rearrangement uses TRBV7-3 and TRBJ2-3; 7 bases agree with TRBD1. Trimming took 6 bases from V and 0 from J; bases not matched to a gene: 3. This CDR3 has 14 amino acids. The germline V gene has CDR1 SGHTA and CDR2 FQGTGA. CDR3 region: CASSGTASTDTQYF. For the CDR3, the DNA is TGTGCCAGCAGTGGGACAGCTAGCACAGATACGCAGTATTTT.

The rearrangement uses TRBV16 and TRBJ1-1; a possible D gene is TRBD1 (6 bases). The V end lost 4 bases, the J end lost 1 base, and 10 bases lay between the germline ends. The CDR3 contains 14 residues. CDR1 is KGHSY and CDR2 is FQNENV in the germline V gene. CDR3 region: CASSRDTGNTEAFF. As DNA, the CDR3 is TGTGCCAGCAGCCGGGACACCGGGAACACTGAAGCTTTCTTT.

The chain recombines TRBV30 with TRBJ2-3; 11 nucleotides align to TRBD1. The V gene's germline CDR1 is GTSNPN and CDR2 SVGIG (reference sequence). V was pared by 0 bases and J by 6 bases, with 2 bases of the junction left unmatched. This CDR3 comprises 14 residues. CDR3: CAWSVGQGEDTQYF. The DNA of the CDR3 is TGTGCCTGGAGTGTGGGACAGGGGGAGGATACGCAGTATTTT.

The rearrangement links TRBV7-9 to TRBJ2-7, with 9 nucleotides matching TRBD1. This CDR3 region has 15 residues. The germline gives CDR1 SEHNR, CDR2 FQNEAQ (reference sequence). The J segment lost 8 bases and the V segment lost 5 bases, leaving 13 bases of the junction unmatched. CDR3 coding DNA: TGTGCCAGCAGCGCGTCCGGGACAGGGTCTTGGAAGCAGTACTTC. Its protein product is CASSASGTGSWKQYF.

The chain is built from TRBV12-5 and TRBJ1-5; D is uncertain. The ends were cut back, 6 bases at V and 5 bases at J, with 11 bases in the middle. The germline gives CDR1 LGHNT, CDR2 FRNRAP. CDR3 length: 13 amino acids. The CDR3 coding sequence is TGTGCTAGTGGCCGCGGGAAGGATCAGCCCCAGCATTTT. It codes for CASGRGKDQPQHF. Drawing the rest from reference TRBV12-5 and TRBJ1-5, the complete variable domain is DARVTQTPRHKVTEMGQEVTMRCQPILGHNTVFWYRQTMMQGLELLAYFRNRAPLDDSGMPKDRFSAEMPDATLATLKIQPSEPRDSAVYFCASGRGKDQPQHFGDGTRLSIL.

The chain couples TRBV18 to TRBJ2-3, with D maybe TRBD2 (6 bases). In germline, CDR1 is KGHSH, CDR2 LQKENI. The V end was cut by 3 bases, the J end by 5 bases, with 6 bases between. The CDR3 spans 12 residues. The CDR3 nucleotides are TGTGCCAGCTCACCGGGGGGAGATACGCAGTATTTT. The encoded protein is CASSPGGDTQYF.

This chain uses TRBV28 with TRBJ1-4, with no clear D. The germline V gene encodes CDR1 MDHEN and CDR2 SYDVKM. The germline V and J ends were trimmed by 6 bases and 1 base, with 15 bases remaining between them. This CDR3 spans 16 amino acids. The CDR3: CASRTSIRVTNEKLFF. The DNA for the CDR3 is TGTGCCAGCAGGACTTCTATCCGGGTAACTAATGAAAAACTGTTTTTT.

The chain recombines TRBV6-5 with TRBJ1-1; D possibly corresponds to TRBD1 (6 bases). V lost 0 bases to trimming and J lost 3 bases, with 11 bases between them. The CDR3 totals 15 residues. Germline-derived CDR1 and CDR2 are MNHEY and SVGAGI. CDR3 in amino acids: CASSYSRGGYTEAFF. DNA for the CDR3: TGTGCCAGCAGTTACTCCAGGGGTGGGTACACTGAAGCTTTCTTT.

For the CDR3, the DNA is TGTGCCAGCTCTTCTAAATCTAATGAAAAACTGTTTTTT. It specifies CASSSKSNEKLFF. This rearrangement joins TRBV18 to TRBJ1-4; no reliable D call. The germline CDR1 and CDR2 sequences are KGHSH and LQKENI. The CDR3 runs 13 residues. The ends were cut back, 6 bases at V and 3 bases at J, with 8 bases in the middle.

V is TRBV27 and J is TRBJ1-2; 9 bases map to TRBD1. The CDR3 is made up of 15 amino acids. V shed 5 bases and J 8 bases; nucleotides not matched to a gene: 12. Germline V CDR1 and CDR2: MNHEY, SMNVEV (reference sequence). The CDR3 region is CASSLMTGGSRGYTF. The CDR3 nucleotides are TGTGCCAGCAGTCTCATGACAGGGGGATCTAGGGGCTACACCTTC.

This chain links TRBV5-4 with TRBJ2-1; 8 bases are shared with TRBD2. Trimming cost V 4 bases and J 4 bases; bases outside gene matches: 7. This CDR3 region has 15 residues. Germline CDR1 reads SGHNT; CDR2 reads YYREEE (reference sequence). CDR3 DNA sequence: TGTGCCAGCAGCCAAAGCGGGAGAGGGTACAATGAGCAGTTCTTC. Protein product: CASSQSGRGYNEQFF.

The chain recombines TRBV28 with TRBJ2-7; D call uncertain. CDR1 is MDHEN and CDR2 is SYDVKM in the germline V gene. The CDR3 totals 12 residues. Between the trimmed V and J ends, which lost 4 bases and 4 bases, there was a span of 8 bases. This CDR3 is CASSSSVYEQYF. The CDR3 coding sequence is TGTGCCAGCAGTTCGTCAGTTTACGAGCAGTACTTC.

The chain joins TRBV11-2 to TRBJ1-1; 8 positions match TRBD1. V dropped 5 bases and J dropped 0; count of bases not matched to a gene: 14. CDR1 is SGHAT and CDR2 is FQNNGV in the germline V gene. The CDR3 runs to 18 residues. The CDR3 protein is CASSRRDRFFLLNTEAFF. The DNA for the CDR3 is TGTGCCAGCAGCCGACGGGACAGGTTTTTTTTATTGAACACTGAAGCTTTCTTT.

This clone was detected ten times or more. In the same sample, other DNA sequences code for this CDR3. V and J are TRBV19 and TRBJ1-1, with 11 bases that match TRBD1. J was trimmed by 5 bases and V by 5 bases; bases with no gene match: 4. The CDR3 covers 14 residues. CDR1 is LNHDA, CDR2 SQIVND, per germline (reference sequence). CDR3 protein: CASSAGTGGTEAFF. The CDR3 region has the DNA TGTGCCAGTAGTGCGGGGACAGGGGGGACTGAAGCTTTCTTT.

The chain couples TRBV7-3 to TRBJ1-1, with D possibly being TRBD1 (5 bases). Germline-derived CDR1 and CDR2 are SGHTA and FQGTGA. This CDR3 contains 13 residues. V dropped 4 bases and J dropped 5 bases, with 11 bases sitting between them. The CDR3 loop is CASSSDRGTEAFF. The CDR3 DNA reads TGTGCCAGCAGCTCAGACAGAGGAACTGAAGCTTTCTTT.

The rearrangement joins TRBV19 to TRBJ2-2, with TRBD1 matching 12 bases. The CDR3 has 16 residues. Germline CDR1 and CDR2: LNHDA and SQIVND (reference sequence). Trimming at V came to 7 bases and at J to 7 bases, leaving 10 bases not matched to a gene. The CDR3 region has the DNA TGTGCCAGTATTAGCCGGGACAGGGGGCTTGTCGGGGAGCTGTTTTTT. Encoded protein: CASISRDRGLVGELFF.

This chain joins TRBV29-1 and TRBJ1-2; TRBD1 matches 7 bases. The trim removed 6 bases at V and 4 bases at J, leaving 2 bases unmatched. The CDR3 totals 11 residues. The germline CDR1 and CDR2 sequences are SQVTM and ANQGSEA. The CDR3 here is CSVRDSYGYTF. The CDR3 nucleotides read TGCAGCGTGAGGGACAGCTATGGCTACACCTTC.

The chain links TRBV19 to TRBJ2-4; 8 nucleotides match TRBD1. The CDR3 covers 15 residues. CDR1 and CDR2 (germline): LNHDA, SQIVND (reference sequence). V trimming: 5 bases; J trimming: 8 bases; junction bases outside the gene matches: 11. The CDR3 region is CASSLRTGMLDIQYF. DNA of the CDR3: TGTGCCAGTAGTTTACGGACAGGGATGTTAGACATTCAGTACTTC.

The gene calls are TRBV5-6 and TRBJ1-1; a possible D gene is TRBD1 (5 bases). CDR1 SGHDT and CDR2 YYEEEE come from the germline V gene. The CDR3 is 13 amino acids. V was shortened by 4 bases and J by 6 bases, with 13 bases between the two germline ends. The CDR3 here is CASSPPGVPEAFF. For the CDR3, the DNA is TGTGCCAGCAGCCCCCCGGGGGTCCCTGAAGCTTTCTTT.

The chain recombines TRBV30 with TRBJ2-5; D is unclear. The CDR3 extends over 14 amino acids. CDR1 and CDR2 from the germline V gene are GTSNPN and SVGIG (reference sequence). Trimming took 0 bases from V and 1 from J, leaving 9 bases between them. For the CDR3, the DNA is TGTGCCTGGAGTGTACAGCACACCCAAGAGACCCAGTACTTC. This codes for CAWSVQHTQETQYF.

V gene TRBV3-1 (or the pseudogene TRBV3-2) combines with J gene TRBJ2-6; TRBD1 agrees at 7 bases. This CDR3 has 16 residues. The V and J ends lost 5 bases and 2 bases, in that order; junction bases with no gene match: 6. The germline V gene has CDR1 LGHDT and CDR2 YNNKEL (reference sequence). The CDR3 sequence is CASSTRQGPGANVLTF. The CDR3, as DNA: TGTGCCAGCAGCACCCGACAGGGACCTGGGGCCAACGTCCTGACTTTC.